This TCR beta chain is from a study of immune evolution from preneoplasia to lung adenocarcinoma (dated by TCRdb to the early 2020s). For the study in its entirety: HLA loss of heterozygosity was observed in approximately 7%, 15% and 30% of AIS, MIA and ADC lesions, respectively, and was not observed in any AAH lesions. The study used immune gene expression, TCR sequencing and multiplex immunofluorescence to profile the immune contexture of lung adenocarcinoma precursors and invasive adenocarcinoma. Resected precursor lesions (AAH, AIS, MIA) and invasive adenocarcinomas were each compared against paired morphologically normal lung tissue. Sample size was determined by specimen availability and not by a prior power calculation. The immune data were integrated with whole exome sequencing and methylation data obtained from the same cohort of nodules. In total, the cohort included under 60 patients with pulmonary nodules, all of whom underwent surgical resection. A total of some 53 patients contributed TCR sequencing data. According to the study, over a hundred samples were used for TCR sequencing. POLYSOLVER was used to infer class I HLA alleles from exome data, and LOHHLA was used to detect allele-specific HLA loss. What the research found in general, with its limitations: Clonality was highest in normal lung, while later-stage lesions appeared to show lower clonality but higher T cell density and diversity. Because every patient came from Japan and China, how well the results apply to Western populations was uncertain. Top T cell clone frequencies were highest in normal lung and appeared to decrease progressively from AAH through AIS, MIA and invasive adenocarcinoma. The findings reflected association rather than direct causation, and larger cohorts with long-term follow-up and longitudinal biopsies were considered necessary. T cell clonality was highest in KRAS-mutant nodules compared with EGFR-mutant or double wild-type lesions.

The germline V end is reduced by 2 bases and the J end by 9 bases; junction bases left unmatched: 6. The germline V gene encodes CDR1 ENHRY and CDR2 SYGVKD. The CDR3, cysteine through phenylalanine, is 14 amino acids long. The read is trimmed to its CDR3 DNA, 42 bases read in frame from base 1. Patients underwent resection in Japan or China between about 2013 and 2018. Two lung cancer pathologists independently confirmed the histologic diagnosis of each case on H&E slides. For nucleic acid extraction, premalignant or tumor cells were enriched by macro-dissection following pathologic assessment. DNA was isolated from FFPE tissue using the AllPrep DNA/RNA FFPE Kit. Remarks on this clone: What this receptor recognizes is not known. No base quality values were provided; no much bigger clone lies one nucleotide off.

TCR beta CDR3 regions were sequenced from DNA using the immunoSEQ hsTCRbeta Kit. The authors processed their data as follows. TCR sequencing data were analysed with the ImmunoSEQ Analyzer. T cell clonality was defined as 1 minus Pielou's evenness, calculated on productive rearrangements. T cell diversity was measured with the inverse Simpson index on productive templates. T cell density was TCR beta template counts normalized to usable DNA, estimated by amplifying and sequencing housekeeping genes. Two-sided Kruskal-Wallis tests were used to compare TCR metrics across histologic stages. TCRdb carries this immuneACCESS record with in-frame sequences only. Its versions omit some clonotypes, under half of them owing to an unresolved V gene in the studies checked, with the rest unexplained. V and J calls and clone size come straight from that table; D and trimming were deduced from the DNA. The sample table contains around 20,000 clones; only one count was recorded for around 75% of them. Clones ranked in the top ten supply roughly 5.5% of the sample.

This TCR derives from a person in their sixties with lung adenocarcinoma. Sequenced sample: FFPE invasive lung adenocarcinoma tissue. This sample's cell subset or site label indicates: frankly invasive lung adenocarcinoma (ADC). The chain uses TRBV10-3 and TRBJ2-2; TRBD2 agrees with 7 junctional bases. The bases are TGTGCCATCAGTGAGGGACTAGGCGACCGGGAGCTGTTTTTT. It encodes CAISEGLGDRELFF.